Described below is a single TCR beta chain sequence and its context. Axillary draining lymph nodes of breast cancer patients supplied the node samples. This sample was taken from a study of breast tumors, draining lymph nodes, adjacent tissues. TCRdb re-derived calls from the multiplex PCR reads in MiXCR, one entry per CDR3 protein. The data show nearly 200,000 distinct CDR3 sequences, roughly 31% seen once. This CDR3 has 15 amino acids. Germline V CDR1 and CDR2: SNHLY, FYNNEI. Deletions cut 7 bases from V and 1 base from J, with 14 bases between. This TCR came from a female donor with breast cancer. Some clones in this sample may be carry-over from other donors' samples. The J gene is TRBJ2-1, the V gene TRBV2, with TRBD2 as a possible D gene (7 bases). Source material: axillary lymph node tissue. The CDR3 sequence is CASTQGGVSYNEQFF. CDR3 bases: TGTGCCAGCACCCAAGGGGGGGTATCCTACAATGAGCAGTTCTTC.